This is a list of T cell receptor beta chains from one sample in a study of tumor and adjacent non-tumor tissue in lung cancer. TCRdb passed the multiplex PCR reads through MiXCR, listing each CDR3 protein once. The data contain roughly 49,000 distinct CDR3 sequences, 74% of them seen just once; the ten biggest clones take up roughly 25%. Material: distant non-tumor lung tissue. These TCRs come from an older woman with non-small cell lung cancer. Both conserved end residues are trimmed from each CDR3. The order of the fields is J gene, V gene, CDR3 length, CDR3 protein.

>TRBJ2-1|TRBV29-1|10
SVGHRVGVQF
>TRBJ1-1|TRBV11-2|11
TSNLDGYTEAF
>TRBJ1-4|TRBV11-3|15
VSSFDSRDATNEKPF
>TRBJ2-3|TRBV6-6|10
ASSSRIDTQY
>TRBJ1-2|TRBV10-3|12
AISRTQGNDGHT
>TRBJ2-2|TRBV5-1|12
ASSRTGEAGELF
>TRBJ2-7|TRBV29-1|13
SAQGHPSGDYEQY
>TRBJ1-1|TRBV12-5|10
ASASGGTEAF
>TRBJ1-2|TRBV4-3|11
ASNQKANYGYI
>TRBJ2-1|TRBV7-9|11
ASSPESQGEQF
>TRBJ2-7|TRBV4-2|11
ASSQGSGAERY
>TRBJ2-5|TRBV29-1|10
SARRGGVTQY
>TRBJ2-1|TRBV6-6|14
TSSYDGGRARNEQL
>TRBJ1-2|TRBV11-2|12
ASSDTGANYGYT
>TRBJ1-5|TRBV28|13
ASSVTGYSNQPQH
>TRBJ2-5|TRBV5-5|13
TSSPQPRGLETQY
>TRBJ1-1|TRBV6-2/TRBV6-3|12
ASITDWVNTETF
>TRBJ1-1|TRBV6-5|14
ASSYSAGTANTEAF
>TRBJ1-1|TRBV10-1|13
ATYPGTGGLTEAF
>TRBJ2-7|TRBV6-6|11
ASSDKMGYEQY
>TRBJ2-4|TRBV29-1|10
SVEREINIQC
>TRBJ1-1|TRBV14|10
VSSRNRVDAF
>TRBJ1-2|TRBV11-3|12
ASRHGQGGFGYT
>TRBJ2-3|TRBV7-9|12
ARSLPIGSDTQY
>TRBJ2-2|TRBV29-1|11
SVGVASTGELF
>TRBJ1-2|TRBV28|14
ASTPWYSGQGNGYT
>TRBJ2-5|TRBV20-1|10
SARIGVETQY
>TRBJ2-1|TRBV11-2|16
ASCLGMGLVGAKNEQF
>TRBJ1-2|TRBV6-2/TRBV6-3|11
AILRDGSYGYT
>TRBJ1-1|TRBV29-1|11
SVGSGGDTKAS
>TRBJ2-5|TRBV12-3/TRBV12-4|11
ASREGVREAQY
>TRBJ1-1|TRBV14|13
ASSQDRGLGTEAF
>TRBJ2-2|TRBV11-3|14
ASSASGQVNTGELF
>TRBJ2-7|TRBV11-2|13
ANSSGTGALHEPY
>TRBJ1-1|TRBV4-3|17
TSSQDITQRGQVSTETF
>TRBJ2-2|TRBV11-3|14
TSSTGSGKWTGELY
>TRBJ2-2|TRBV11-3|13
CSSPTGTVGGELF
>TRBJ2-7|TRBV6-2/TRBV6-3|13
ASRYGRLAAYVQY
>TRBJ2-7|TRBV4-3|17
ARSQAVTPGPQSSYEQY
>TRBJ1-5|TRBV29-1|11
SVMDSGGQPQH
>TRBJ1-1|TRBV4-3|11
ASSQASAREAF
>TRBJ2-7|TRBV6-1|12
TSSRGLAGYEQY
>TRBJ2-2|TRBV6-6|18
ASSPWHGRRHVPNTGELL
>TRBJ2-2|TRBV6-2/TRBV6-3|12
ASSYGGDTEELF
>TRBJ2-3|TRBV14|15
ASSHDRWRGATDTQY
>TRBJ2-7|TRBV11-3|12
ASSLYTGIYEQY
>TRBJ2-4|TRBV5-6|11
ASNLMEVNIQY
>TRBJ2-7|TRBV6-2/TRBV6-3|8
ASGSHEQY
>TRBJ1-5|TRBV12-5|14
ASGGQPFNRNQPQH
>TRBJ2-7|TRBV6-5|13
ANAPDLDRGYEQY
>TRBJ2-3|TRBV30|11
AWGRDSTDRQY
>TRBJ2-2|TRBV6-6|14
ASSYQKTGGTGELF
>TRBJ1-6|TRBV11-3|13
ACNLEDRYNSPLH
>TRBJ2-5|TRBV11-3|12
ASSSRQLHETQY
>TRBJ1-6|TRBV6-5|11
AGSYRRDRGFI
>TRBJ1-6|TRBV6-6|15
ASSLDEESSYNSPLH